Here is one T cell receptor (beta chain) with its context. This may stem from a read error, because a much larger clone lies one nucleotide away. This sample stems from a study of kidney transplant recipient with SARS-CoV-2 infection. This CDR3 is 13 amino acids long. V lost 5 bases and J lost 4, with 11 bases in between. Looked up from germline, CDR1 is MDHEN and CDR2 is SYDVKM. MiXCR, applied by TCRdb to the reads, yields one record per CDR3 protein. The sample lists under 250,000 distinct CDR3 sequences, more than 25% occurring once. The sequencing used a blood sample, collected at baseline and on day 111 from a kidney transplant recipient. J is TRBJ1-1 and V is TRBV28, with D possibly TRBD1 on 6 matching bases. The sequence derives from a male patient between 25 and 39 years old who had COVID-19 and was a kidney transplant recipient. Some T cells may be provided by the graft donor. Here the CDR3 reads CASSDRLSTEAFF. CDR3 bases: TGTGCCAGCAGTGACAGGTTGAGCACTGAAGCTTTCTTT.